This entry concerns a single T cell receptor (beta chain). The entry originates in a study of blood T cell repertoires in COVID-19. Study-wide background: From the United States, Italy and Spain came samples of acute and convalescent COVID-19. Sources were T cells, B-cell-depleted T cells, or PBMCs; the material itself was cDNA or gDNA.

Original data processing: Estimation of nucleated cell counts was performed using reference gene primer amplification. Sequencing was performed with immunoSEQ multiplex PCR; in TCRdb, only in-frame clones are kept and a portion is missing. The V and J calls and clone size are taken from that table; D and trimming were inferred from the DNA. There are about 220,000 clones in the sample; less than 85% occur only once, and approximately 6.6% lies in the top ten. The germline CDR1 and CDR2 sequences are SNHLY and FYNNEI. V was pared by 3 bases and J by 3 bases, with 12 bases between. The CDR3 runs 15 residues.

Sequenced: peripheral blood. The receptor comes from a woman between 65 and 79 years old with acute or convalescent COVID-19. J is TRBJ2-1 and V is TRBV2; D is perhaps TRBD1 (7 bases). The CDR3 reads CASSDQGGVYNEQFF. CDR3 nucleotides: TGTGCCAGCAGTGATCAGGGGGGTGTCTACAATGAGCAGTTCTTC.